Sequencing of this TCR beta chain was carried out in a study of identical twins (dated by TCRdb to about 2016). Broadly, across the study: To test whether fetal clonotypes persist, the study used deep sequencing on TCR alpha and beta repertoires from monozygotic twins, unrelated adults of various ages, and cord blood. To rule out contamination, replicate twin experiments were performed at different times with different library preparation protocols.

Study-wide findings and limitations: Fewer insertions were carried by abundant cord blood beta clonotypes, a similar but weaker trend appeared in young adult naive repertoires, and no such trend appeared in memory repertoires. In monozygotic twins, recombination models systematically underestimated out-of-frame TCR alpha sharing, but the models matched the sharing seen between unrelated individuals. Conclusions relied on cross-sectional statistical analysis, since the same donors could not be followed over many years. Zero-insertion analyses could be partly confounded by invariant T cells such as MAIT and iNKT, though diverse VJ usage argued against such confounding for most clonotypes. Out-of-frame TCR alpha sequences shared between twins showed an excess of low generation-probability sequences compared with coincidental sharing between unrelated individuals. Excess twin sharing in beta out-of-frame sequences was weaker because fewer shared sequences lowered the signal-to-noise ratio.

Every donor in the study was a healthy Caucasian. Three unrelated non-twin adults were additionally sequenced: a male aged 18 to 29, a male aged 50 to 60 and a female aged 50 to 60. Miltenyi CD45RO+ enrichment and human naive T-cell isolation kits were used to isolate memory (CD45RO+) and naive T cells from PBMC. Compared with germline, V lacks 0 bases and J lacks 12 bases; bases without a gene match: 8. CDR3 length: 14 amino acids, cysteine to phenylalanine. Left in the record is the CDR3 DNA by itself, 42 bases read in frame from the first base. The germline V gene yields SGHTA for CDR1 and FQGNSA for CDR2. The library was generated by 5' RACE. The instrument given in TCRdb is Illumina HiSeq 2000. A universal primer binding site was added through template switching, and the final cDNA carried a unique molecular identifier so that TCR cDNA molecules could be counted accurately. Specific primers in the conserved constant-segment region were used to synthesize first-strand cDNA for TCR alpha and beta chains. To control for contamination, each cDNA library was double barcoded with a SMART-Mk sample barcode plus Illumina barcodes. TruSeq adapter sequences and Illumina sample barcodes were added in two successive PCR steps. TCR alpha and beta cDNA libraries were sequenced on the Illumina HiSeq platform with custom primers. In the paper's pipeline: MiGEC was used to process raw reads and extract unique molecular identifiers, and MiXCR was used to find CDR3 positions. Recombination models were inferred per individual with the repgenHMM and IGoR tools using an EM algorithm. The tcR package in R was used for shared clonotype analysis, with sharing normalized by the product of cloneset sizes. To study raw recombination without the effects of thymic and clonal selection, out-of-frame nonproductive sequences were analyzed. Clones were called with MiXCR by TCRdb after fastp trimmed the public reads at Q25, and only in-frame beta chains were retained. CDR3 protein duplicates are merged, each entry listing the most common genes and DNA. TCRdb, not the authors, supplied the V and J calls. The sample includes approximately 670,000 distinct CDR3 sequences, with 6% to 6.5% observed a single time. The ten largest clones take up about 1.8% of the sample.

To note about this clonotype: The target of this receptor is not known. The record has no base qualities; no much larger clone is one base away.

The sequence links TRBV7-2 to TRBJ2-3, and TRBD2 matches 8 of the central bases. Sequences were obtained from naive T cells sorted from blood. The cell subset or site label, as the study defines it: cells isolated with a human naive T-cell isolation kit. The source of this sequence is a man aged 18 to 29 in good health. CDR3 reads: CASSLAAGGVPQYF. The sequence in DNA is TGTGCCAGCAGCTTAGCGGCGGGAGGTGTGCCTCAGTATTTT.